These 9 T cell receptor beta chains were sequenced from one sample in a study of cytomegalovirus exposure and HLA in healthy donors. Here immunoSEQ multiplex PCR was the method, and the copy in TCRdb shows in-frame clones only, minus some. Of approximately 270,000 clones listed, 90% were seen once; the top ten hold 0.35% to 0.4%. The specimen was PBMCs. The receptors originated from a woman under 30 in good health and CMV-seronegative.

V usage is TRBV5-1 and J usage is TRBJ1-2; no definite D call. V gave up 0 bases and J gave up 4 bases, with 13 bases separating them. Per germline, CDR1 SGHRS and CDR2 YFSETQ. The CDR3 loop spans 15 amino acids. Written as DNA, the CDR3 is TGCGCCAGCAGCTTGGGGGAGGGCATCCCCTATGGCTACACCTTC. The encoded protein is CASSLGEGIPYGYTF.

The rearrangement joins TRBV10-3 to TRBJ1-1; no clear D gene. Trimming cost V 7 bases and J 6 bases, with 9 bases left between them. The CDR3 runs 11 residues. CDR1 and CDR2 from the germline V gene are ENHRY and SYGVKD. In DNA, the CDR3 is TGTGCCATCATGCAGGCCTCTGAAGCTTTCTTT. This codes for CAIMQASEAFF.

CDR3 amino acids: CASTPGGDNSPLHF. The CDR3 DNA sequence: TGTGCCAGCACCCCGGGGGGGGATAATTCACCCCTCCACTTT. J is TRBJ1-6 and V is TRBV7-9; possible D gene TRBD1, 5 bases. The length of the CDR3 is 14 residues. Trimming removed 7 bases from V and 5 bases from J, with 12 bases in between. The V gene's germline CDR1 is SEHNR and CDR2 FQNEAQ (reference sequence).

The CDR3 loop is CASSTTGTGSTEAFF. CDR3 DNA: TGTGCCAGCAGCACGACCGGGACAGGGAGCACTGAAGCTTTCTTT. The chain uses TRBV5-4 and TRBJ1-1; 9 nucleotides agree with TRBD1. This CDR3 contains 15 residues. Germline V gene data show CDR1 as SGHNT and CDR2 as YYREEE (reference sequence). Unmatched junction bases numbered 8, after V lost 4 bases and J lost 4 bases.

The CDR3 loop is CASSSTGLVGYTF. CDR3 DNA sequence: TGTGCCAGCAGTTCGACAGGGTTGGTTGGCTACACCTTC. V is TRBV28 and J is TRBJ1-2, with TRBD1 identical over 7 bases. Germline-derived CDR1 and CDR2 are MDHEN and SYDVKM. After removal of 4 bases from V and 7 bases from J, the junction contained 6 bases not matched to a gene. The CDR3 spans 13 residues.

The chain has TRBV5-1 and TRBJ1-4; TRBD1 might be the D (6 bases). The germline V gene encodes CDR1 SGHRS and CDR2 YFSETQ. The CDR3 covers 15 residues. V lost 0 bases and J lost 5, with 11 bases in between. CDR3 residues: CASSLAGALNEKLFF. Here the CDR3 DNA reads TGCGCCAGCAGCTTGGCAGGGGCGTTAAATGAAAAACTGTTTTTT.

The rearrangement uses TRBV7-8 and TRBJ2-1; 8 bases are shared with TRBD1. Trimming took 5 bases from V and 5 from J; bases not matched to a gene: 8. There are 15 residues in the CDR3. CDR1 SGHVS and CDR2 FQNEAQ come from the germline V gene. The CDR3 nucleotides are TGTGCCAGCAGCCTCCGGGACAGGACTCACAATGAGCAGTTCTTC. Its translation: CASSLRDRTHNEQFF.

The chain carries TRBV6-1 and TRBJ1-5; a weak D match, TRBD1 (5 bases). V gave up 2 bases and J gave up 3 bases, with 8 bases separating them. There are 14 residues in the CDR3. The germline gives CDR1 MNHNS, CDR2 SASEGT. The CDR3 is CASSELGDNQPQHF. CDR3 in DNA: TGTGCCAGCAGTGAATTAGGGGACAATCAGCCCCAGCATTTT.

This clone has only one observation. The chain employs TRBV5-1 and TRBJ1-2; D unresolved. V was clipped by 0 bases and J by 3 bases, with 12 bases between them. Per germline, CDR1 SGHRS and CDR2 YFSETQ. This CDR3 has 15 amino acids. This CDR3 is CASSLGGGQDYGYTF. The CDR3 DNA reads as TGCGCCAGCAGCTTGGGGGGAGGGCAGGACTATGGCTACACCTTC.